This is a list of T cell receptor beta chains from one sample in a study of T cells in Graves' hyperthyroidism and ophthalmopathy. TCRdb analysed the multiplex PCR reads with MiXCR anew, one entry per CDR3 protein. Here the sample spans 280,000 or so distinct CDR3 sequences, under 30% being singletons. The sequencing input was blood. The receptors come from a man in his forties or fifties with Graves' hyperthyroidism that later progressed to Graves' ophthalmopathy. Both conserved end residues are part of each CDR3. A D gene is named only where the DNA matches it firmly. Expanded clones are given a class, and other clones once, few, many or no size at all.

CDR3nt: TGTGCCTGGCGCGTACGTTCCGGGAGGAACACCGGGGAGCTGTTTTTT; CDR3aa: CAWRVRSGRNTGELFF; d_gene: .; v_gene: TRBV30; abundance: many; j_gene: TRBJ2-2
CDR3nt: TGTGCCAGCAGCGGGAACGGATTGGGTGCCCAGTACTTC; CDR3aa: CASSGNGLGAQYF; d_gene: .; v_gene: TRBV14; abundance: .; j_gene: TRBJ2-5
CDR3nt: TGTGCCAGCAGTTTATGGGGACAGTCTCAAGAGACCCAGTACTTC; CDR3aa: CASSLWGQSQETQYF; d_gene: TRBD1; v_gene: TRBV28; abundance: many; j_gene: TRBJ2-5
CDR3nt: TGTGCCAGCAGCTTAGCTCCCGACCACACTGAAGCTTTCTTT; CDR3aa: CASSLAPDHTEAFF; d_gene: .; v_gene: TRBV7-2; abundance: .; j_gene: TRBJ1-1
CDR3nt: TGTGCCAGCAGTTCGTATCCCACCTACGAGCAGTACTTC; CDR3aa: CASSSYPTYEQYF; d_gene: .; v_gene: TRBV12-3/TRBV12-4; abundance: many; j_gene: TRBJ2-7
CDR3nt: TGCGCCAGCAGCCAACCACTCAGCCGGGAGACCCAGTACTTC; CDR3aa: CASSQPLSRETQYF; d_gene: .; v_gene: TRBV4-1; abundance: many; j_gene: TRBJ2-5
CDR3nt: TGTGCCAGCAGTTCCCTTGGGGGGAGCAATCAGCCCCAGCATTTT; CDR3aa: CASSSLGGSNQPQHF; d_gene: .; v_gene: TRBV9; abundance: .; j_gene: TRBJ1-5
CDR3nt: TGTGCCAGCTCACCCGACAGGGACAAAAACATTCAGTACTTC; CDR3aa: CASSPDRDKNIQYF; d_gene: TRBD1; v_gene: TRBV18; abundance: .; j_gene: TRBJ2-4
CDR3nt: TGCGCCAGCAGCCAAGAGTTAAGCCCTATCTACGAGCAGTACTTC; CDR3aa: CASSQELSPIYEQYF; d_gene: .; v_gene: TRBV4-1; abundance: many; j_gene: TRBJ2-7
CDR3nt: TGCAGCGTAGACAGGGGGGGCGCAGAGACCCAGTACTTC; CDR3aa: CSVDRGGAETQYF; d_gene: TRBD1; v_gene: TRBV29-1; abundance: many; j_gene: TRBJ2-5
CDR3nt: TGTGCCAGTAGTATATATCAGGGGCTCGGCAATCAGCCCCAGCATTTT; CDR3aa: CASSIYQGLGNQPQHF; d_gene: .; v_gene: TRBV19; abundance: many; j_gene: TRBJ1-5
CDR3nt: TGTGCCAGCAGCCCCTTGGAGGGGGTGGGTGGCTACACCTTC; CDR3aa: CASSPLEGVGGYTF; d_gene: .; v_gene: TRBV6-1; abundance: many; j_gene: TRBJ1-2
CDR3nt: TGTGCCATCAGTTTGTCCCTGGCGAACACCGGGGAGCTGTTTTTT; CDR3aa: CAISLSLANTGELFF; d_gene: .; v_gene: TRBV10-3; abundance: many; j_gene: TRBJ2-2
CDR3nt: TGTGCCAGCAGTGAGACTAGCGGAACCTACGAGCAGTACTTC; CDR3aa: CASSETSGTYEQYF; d_gene: TRBD2; v_gene: TRBV2; abundance: .; j_gene: TRBJ2-7
CDR3nt: TGTGCCAGCAGTTATTTGGGGGCGGGTCAGCCCCAGCATTTT; CDR3aa: CASSYLGAGQPQHF; d_gene: .; v_gene: TRBV6-5; abundance: .; j_gene: TRBJ1-5
CDR3nt: TGTGCCAGCAGTTTAAGGACCCCCACCGAAGCTTTCTTT; CDR3aa: CASSLRTPTEAFF; d_gene: .; v_gene: TRBV28; abundance: .; j_gene: TRBJ1-1
CDR3nt: TGTGCCAGCAGTTCAATTAACGGAGGGTTGGTGAACACTGAAGCTTTCTTT; CDR3aa: CASSSINGGLVNTEAFF; d_gene: .; v_gene: TRBV27; abundance: many; j_gene: TRBJ1-1
CDR3nt: TGTGCCAGCAGAACAAGCGGGGGCCAAGAGACCCAGTACTTC; CDR3aa: CASRTSGGQETQYF; d_gene: TRBD2; v_gene: TRBV6-1; abundance: .; j_gene: TRBJ2-5
CDR3nt: TGTGCCAGCAGCTTGTACTCTGGCTACACCTTC; CDR3aa: CASSLYSGYTF; d_gene: .; v_gene: TRBV7-9; abundance: few; j_gene: TRBJ1-2
CDR3nt: TGTGCTAGTGGACGAAACGGGACAGGGATCGGCAATCAGCCCCAGCATTTT; CDR3aa: CASGRNGTGIGNQPQHF; d_gene: TRBD1; v_gene: TRBV12-5; abundance: many; j_gene: TRBJ1-5
CDR3nt: TGCAGTGCTAGAGGGCCTGCAACATTGTATGGCTACACCTTC; CDR3aa: CSARGPATLYGYTF; d_gene: .; v_gene: TRBV20-1; abundance: .; j_gene: TRBJ1-2
CDR3nt: TGTGCCAGCAGTTACAATAAAGCGAGGGGGAACATTCAGTACTTC; CDR3aa: CASSYNKARGNIQYF; d_gene: .; v_gene: TRBV6-5; abundance: many; j_gene: TRBJ2-4
CDR3nt: TGTGCCAGCAGTCAAGTGGCTAGCGGGAGTTACGAGCAGTACTTC; CDR3aa: CASSQVASGSYEQYF; d_gene: TRBD2; v_gene: TRBV28; abundance: many; j_gene: TRBJ2-7
CDR3nt: TGCAGTGCTAGAGGACTAGCGGGGGACTACGAGCAGTACTTC; CDR3aa: CSARGLAGDYEQYF; d_gene: TRBD2; v_gene: TRBV20-1; abundance: many; j_gene: TRBJ2-7
CDR3nt: TGTGCCAGCAGTTCCACCTCCCCCTTTAGCGGGAGCTTCCAGTACTTC; CDR3aa: CASSSTSPFSGSFQYF; d_gene: TRBD2; v_gene: TRBV6-2/TRBV6-3; abundance: many; j_gene: TRBJ2-7
CDR3nt: TGTGCCAGCAGTTACCGATACCAAGAGACCCAGTACTTC; CDR3aa: CASSYRYQETQYF; d_gene: .; v_gene: TRBV28; abundance: .; j_gene: TRBJ2-5
CDR3nt: TGTGCCAGCACCCTACTCCGGGACCCCATATATTTT; CDR3aa: CASTLLRDPIYF; d_gene: .; v_gene: TRBV12-3/TRBV12-4; abundance: many; j_gene: TRBJ1-3
CDR3nt: TGTGCCAGCAGTCCCACAGGGGGCTTTAGAGAGACCCAGTACTTC; CDR3aa: CASSPTGGFRETQYF; d_gene: TRBD1; v_gene: TRBV27; abundance: many; j_gene: TRBJ2-5
CDR3nt: TGCGCCAGCAGTCAGAACCTCGACGCGAACACCGGGGAGCTGTTTTTT; CDR3aa: CASSQNLDANTGELFF; d_gene: .; v_gene: TRBV5-1; abundance: many; j_gene: TRBJ2-2
CDR3nt: TGTGCCACCAGTGATTTCTCCTCCGGGACAGGGGCCCAGTACTTC; CDR3aa: CATSDFSSGTGAQYF; d_gene: TRBD1; v_gene: TRBV24-1; abundance: .; j_gene: TRBJ2-5
CDR3nt: TGTGCCAGTACGGCGGGGGGGAACGAGCAGTACTTC; CDR3aa: CASTAGGNEQYF; d_gene: TRBD2; v_gene: TRBV28; abundance: many; j_gene: TRBJ2-7
CDR3nt: TGCGCCAGCAGCCGGACCCGACAGGGGGCGCCCACCGGGGAGCTGTTTTTT; CDR3aa: CASSRTRQGAPTGELFF; d_gene: TRBD1; v_gene: TRBV5-1; abundance: .; j_gene: TRBJ2-2
CDR3nt: TGCAGTGCTAGAGATAGGGGGTATGACTATAATTCACCCCTCCACTTT; CDR3aa: CSARDRGYDYNSPLHF; d_gene: .; v_gene: TRBV20-1; abundance: many; j_gene: TRBJ1-6
CDR3nt: TGTGCCAGCAGTGAAGCTTGGGGAGGCAATCAGCCCCAGCATTTT; CDR3aa: CASSEAWGGNQPQHF; d_gene: .; v_gene: TRBV6-1; abundance: many; j_gene: TRBJ1-5
CDR3nt: TGTGCCTGGAGTGCAGCGGGACAGGTGGGCGCTGAAGCTTTCTTT; CDR3aa: CAWSAAGQVGAEAFF; d_gene: TRBD1; v_gene: TRBV30; abundance: many; j_gene: TRBJ1-1
CDR3nt: TGTGCCAGCAGTGGGGGACAGGGAGCCTTATACGAGCAGTACTTC; CDR3aa: CASSGGQGALYEQYF; d_gene: TRBD1; v_gene: TRBV25-1; abundance: many; j_gene: TRBJ2-7
CDR3nt: TGTGCCAGCAGGATGCAAAGCTCTGGCTACACCTTC; CDR3aa: CASRMQSSGYTF; d_gene: .; v_gene: TRBV12-3/TRBV12-4; abundance: .; j_gene: TRBJ1-2
CDR3nt: TGCAGCGTTGTTCTTGTGACAGGTCCAGAGACCCAGTACTTC; CDR3aa: CSVVLVTGPETQYF; d_gene: .; v_gene: TRBV29-1; abundance: many; j_gene: TRBJ2-5
CDR3nt: TGTGCCAGCAGTGGACCGGGACAGGCCTACGAGCAGTACTTC; CDR3aa: CASSGPGQAYEQYF; d_gene: TRBD1; v_gene: TRBV28; abundance: many; j_gene: TRBJ2-7
CDR3nt: TGTGCCAGCAGTGACAGAACCGGGGAGCTGTTTTTT; CDR3aa: CASSDRTGELFF; d_gene: .; v_gene: TRBV2; abundance: many; j_gene: TRBJ2-2
CDR3nt: TGTGCCACCAGTGACGCCCTCAGCGGGAACCCTCAAGAGACCCAGTACTTC; CDR3aa: CATSDALSGNPQETQYF; d_gene: TRBD2; v_gene: TRBV24-1; abundance: many; j_gene: TRBJ2-5
CDR3nt: TGCAGTGCTTGGACTAGCATGGATGAGCAGTACTTC; CDR3aa: CSAWTSMDEQYF; d_gene: TRBD2; v_gene: TRBV20-1; abundance: many; j_gene: TRBJ2-7
CDR3nt: TGTGCCAGCAGTGCGGCTAGCGGGAGAGTCTTGGACACCGGGGAGCTGTTTTTT; CDR3aa: CASSAASGRVLDTGELFF; d_gene: TRBD2; v_gene: TRBV2; abundance: many; j_gene: TRBJ2-2
CDR3nt: TGTGCCAGCAGAAAGGACAGGGGCACTGAAGCTTTCTTT; CDR3aa: CASRKDRGTEAFF; d_gene: TRBD1; v_gene: TRBV12-3/TRBV12-4; abundance: .; j_gene: TRBJ1-1
CDR3nt: TGTGCCAGCAGCCCTCAGGGGACAGGGCGGGGGACTGAAGCTTTCTTT; CDR3aa: CASSPQGTGRGTEAFF; d_gene: TRBD1; v_gene: TRBV9; abundance: many; j_gene: TRBJ1-1
CDR3nt: TGTGCCAGCAGTCAGGACAGGGCCAATGAAGCTTTCTTT; CDR3aa: CASSQDRANEAFF; d_gene: TRBD1; v_gene: TRBV2; abundance: .; j_gene: TRBJ1-1
CDR3nt: TGTGCCAGCAGTGCGACAGCCATTAACTATGGCTACACCTTC; CDR3aa: CASSATAINYGYTF; d_gene: .; v_gene: TRBV2; abundance: many; j_gene: TRBJ1-2
CDR3nt: TGTGCCAGCAGTCCCGGACAAGCTCAAGAGACCCAGTACTTC; CDR3aa: CASSPGQAQETQYF; d_gene: .; v_gene: TRBV28; abundance: few; j_gene: TRBJ2-5